The 14 T cell receptor beta chains reported below all come from one sample, sequenced in a study of T cell changes during pregnancy in multiple sclerosis. Assay: immunoSEQ multiplex PCR; the TCRdb copy retains only in-frame clones and omits some. The sample has under 70,000 clones, around 92% seen once; the top ten hold approximately 0.64%. The source material was CD4+ T cells from peripheral blood mononuclear cells, sampled after pregnancy. These TCRs come from a female donor with multiple sclerosis, enrolled in a pregnancy study.

This clone has just one count. The chain links TRBV5-5 to TRBJ2-3; 10 bases map to TRBD1. V lost 3 bases, J lost 5 bases, and 9 bases stayed unmatched. Germline CDR1 reads SGHKS; CDR2 reads YYEKEE (reference sequence). CDR3 length: 16 residues. The CDR3 DNA reads as TGTGCCAGCAGCTACCACACCGGGACAGGGGTAGATACGCAGTATTTT. It specifies CASSYHTGTGVDTQYF.

This clone was seen a single time. This chain uses TRBV14 with TRBJ1-1; D remains unclear. The CDR3 is 14 residues long. Germline CDR1 reads SGHDN; CDR2 reads FVKESK. V lost 3 bases, J lost 6 bases, and 14 bases lay in between. Here the CDR3 DNA reads TGTGCCAGCAGCCAGGTGGGCCTGGGTGCTGAAGCTTTCTTT. Translated: CASSQVGLGAEAFF.

This clone was detected only once. The genes are TRBV7-6 and TRBJ2-7, with 8 bases that match TRBD2. The V gene's germline CDR1 is SGHVS and CDR2 FNYEAQ. This CDR3 is 16 amino acids long. V dropped 1 base and J dropped 1; count of bases not matched to a gene: 6. The chain's CDR3 is CASSLGGSGASYEQYF. The CDR3 DNA is TGTGCCAGCAGCTTAGGGGGTAGCGGGGCTTCCTACGAGCAGTACTTC.

The V call is TRBV7-3, the J call TRBJ2-5, with TRBD1 matching 8 bases. Germline V gene data show CDR1 as SGHTA and CDR2 as FQGTGA. CDR3 length: 15 amino acids. Trimming removed 6 bases from V and 2 bases from J; junction bases left unmatched: 8. CDR3 region: CASRPGQDVQETQYF. The CDR3 DNA reads TGTGCCAGCAGGCCGGGACAGGATGTACAAGAGACCCAGTACTTC.

The V gene is TRBV6-4, the J gene TRBJ1-3; TRBD1 matches at 9 bases. From germline, CDR1 is MRHNA and CDR2 SNTAGT. J lost 0 bases, V lost 8 bases, and 11 bases had no gene match. This CDR3 contains 17 residues. The CDR3 region is CASFNPGQGNSGNTIYF. Written as DNA, the CDR3 is TGTGCCAGCTTCAACCCGGGACAGGGAAACTCTGGAAACACCATATATTTT.

The chain joins TRBV2 to TRBJ2-1, with 8 bases lining up with TRBD1. CDR1 SNHLY and CDR2 FYNNEI come from the germline V gene. This CDR3 comprises 14 residues. The junction had 2 bases not matched to a gene; V was cut back by 0 bases and J by 7 bases. The CDR3 reads CASSEARQGNEQFF. CDR3 sequence (DNA): TGTGCCAGCAGTGAAGCTCGACAGGGGAATGAGCAGTTCTTC.

The chain links TRBV28 to TRBJ2-3; D is possibly TRBD2 (6 bases). Germline loops: CDR1 MDHEN, CDR2 SYDVKM. This CDR3 has 17 amino acids. Trimming left V 0 bases short and J 1 base short, with 14 bases between. This CDR3 is CASSLWRGDGGTDTQYF. The CDR3 DNA is TGTGCCAGCAGTTTATGGCGGGGTGACGGCGGCACAGATACGCAGTATTTT. The whole variable domain, filled in from reference TRBV28 and TRBJ2-3, reads DVKVTQSSRYLVKRTGEKVFLECVQDMDHENMFWYRQDPGLGLRLIYFSYDVKMKEKGDIPEGYSVSREKKERFSLILESASTNQTSMYLCASSLWRGDGGTDTQYFGPGTRLTVL.

The rearrangement uses TRBV30 and TRBJ1-1; D unclear. This CDR3 spans 12 amino acids. The V end lost 3 bases, the J end lost 5 bases, and 10 bases lay between the germline ends. Per germline, CDR1 GTSNPN and CDR2 SVGIG (reference sequence). DNA for the CDR3: TGTGCCTGGAGACGAGCCAAAACTGAAGCTTTCTTT. This translates into CAWRRAKTEAFF. Together with reference TRBV30 and TRBJ1-1, the CDR3 gives the full variable domain: SQTIHQWPATLVQPVGSPLSLECTVEGTSNPNLYWYRQAAGRGLQLLFYSVGIGQISSEVPQNLSASRPQDRQFILSSKKLLLSDSGFYLCAWRRAKTEAFFGQGTRLTVV.

The gene calls are TRBV5-6 and TRBJ1-5; D perhaps matches TRBD1 (5 bases). The CDR3 contains 13 residues. V was pared by 1 base and J by 11 bases, with 13 bases between. Germline V CDR1 and CDR2: SGHDT, YYEEEE. The CDR3 loop is CASSLSWGESQHF. The CDR3 DNA sequence: TGTGCCAGCAGCTTGTCATGGGGGGAGTCCCAGCATTTT.

The genes are TRBV12-5 and TRBJ2-1; 9 bases align to TRBD2. The V and J ends lost 5 bases and 7 bases, in that order; junction bases with no gene match: 6. CDR1 and CDR2 from the germline V gene are LGHNT and FRNRAP. This CDR3 has 14 amino acids. The CDR3 bases are TGTGCTAGTGGTCTGAGCGGGGGGCATAATGAGCAGTTCTTC. Its translation is CASGLSGGHNEQFF.

The chain carries TRBV7-9 and TRBJ2-1, with a possible D match to TRBD2 (7 bases). The CDR3 covers 16 residues. Per germline, CDR1 SEHNR and CDR2 FQNEAQ (reference sequence). Deletions cut 7 bases from V and 7 bases from J, with 23 bases between. The DNA for the CDR3 is TGTGCCAGCATCGGATCCACGGGGGGCAGGTTAAATGAGCAGTTCTTC. It encodes CASIGSTGGRLNEQFF.

The chain is built from TRBV19 and TRBJ2-1; possibly TRBD1 for D (5 bases). This CDR3 region has 11 residues. Deletions cut 3 bases from V and 15 bases from J, with 12 bases between. Germline V gene lookup returns CDR1 LNHDA and CDR2 SQIVND (reference sequence). CDR3 protein: CASSMAGLRFF. In DNA form, the CDR3 reads TGTGCCAGTAGTATGGCAGGGTTGAGGTTCTTC.

The chain uses TRBV27 and TRBJ1-1; no definite D call. Deletions cut 1 base from V and 5 bases from J, with 14 bases between. Germline-derived CDR1 and CDR2 are MNHEY and SMNVEV (reference sequence). CDR3 length equals 15 residues. CDR3 sequence: CASSLFEGLGTEAFF. The DNA of the CDR3 is TGTGCCAGCAGTTTATTCGAGGGTCTGGGGACTGAAGCTTTCTTT.

V is TRBV7-8 and J is TRBJ2-5, with D tentatively TRBD2 (7 bases). V lost 1 base to trimming and J lost 4 bases, with 16 bases between them. There are 16 residues in the CDR3. Germline V gene data show CDR1 as SGHVS and CDR2 as FQNEAQ. The CDR3 nucleotides are TGTGCCAGCAGCTTAGGGGGACGGCGGGGGCCAGAGACCCAGTACTTC. Its translation: CASSLGGRRGPETQYF.